These 2 T cell receptor beta chains were all obtained from the same sample, sequenced in a study of vaccination effects on CD4 cells after COVID-19. The repertoire was sequenced with immunoSEQ multiplex PCR; TCRdb's copy has only in-frame clones and lacks some. Among 50,000 to 75,000 clones listed, just over 70% were seen once. CD4+ T cell isolation took place after 10 days of culture. The antigens of these receptors remain unknown. Sequences were derived from CD4+ T cells from PBMCs cultured without peptide, sampled before COVID-19 vaccination. Every receptor here comes from a human donor who had a prior SARS-CoV-2 infection.

J is TRBJ1-5 and V is TRBV18, with no clear D. This CDR3 has 13 residues. Germline CDR1 reads KGHSH; CDR2 reads LQKENI. V was clipped by 2 bases and J by 2 bases, with 4 bases between them. The chain's CDR3 is CASSPTGNQPQHF. The CDR3 region has the DNA TGTGCCAGCTCACCAACAGGCAATCAGCCCCAGCATTTT. Variable domain in full (rest from reference TRBV18 and TRBJ1-5): NAGVMQNPRHLVRRRGQEARLRCSPMKGHSHVYWYRQLPEEGLKFMVYLQKENIIDESGMPKERFSAEFPKEGPSILRIQQVVRGDSAAYFCASSPTGNQPQHFGDGTRLSIL.

V gene TRBV10-3 combines with J gene TRBJ2-5; no clear D. Looked up from germline, CDR1 is ENHRY and CDR2 is SYGVKD. Trimming shortened V by 0 bases and J by 5 bases, and 10 bases separated the two germline ends. This CDR3 has 14 residues. CDR3: CAISESVIGETQYF. Here the CDR3 DNA reads TGTGCCATCAGTGAGTCTGTAATCGGGGAGACCCAGTACTTC.